This TCR beta chain was sequenced during a study of monozygotic twins with inflammatory bowel disease. The study's findings and limits: Compared with healthy twins, IBD patients shared fewer clonotypes with others, especially with disease activity. Compared with healthy co-twins, IBD patients showed reduced TCRbeta repertoire diversity by inverse Simpson.

The CDR3 has 14 amino acids. In germline, CDR1 is SGDLS, CDR2 YYNGEE. On this clonotype: Antigen unknown.

Input per TCR library consisted of approximately 3,500 ng of total RNA. TCRdb reworked the 5' RACE reads into one entry per CDR3 protein, no DNA. The table for this sample gives about 420,000 distinct CDR3 sequences. The chain carries TRBV9 and TRBJ1-1; the TCRdb D gene call, TRBD1, has no DNA to confirm it. This clonotype was sampled from a human donor with ulcerative colitis or Crohn's disease, or a healthy co-twin of an affected twin (not recorded which). Sequencing input: blood. The CDR3 loop is CASRHGDSGTEAFF.